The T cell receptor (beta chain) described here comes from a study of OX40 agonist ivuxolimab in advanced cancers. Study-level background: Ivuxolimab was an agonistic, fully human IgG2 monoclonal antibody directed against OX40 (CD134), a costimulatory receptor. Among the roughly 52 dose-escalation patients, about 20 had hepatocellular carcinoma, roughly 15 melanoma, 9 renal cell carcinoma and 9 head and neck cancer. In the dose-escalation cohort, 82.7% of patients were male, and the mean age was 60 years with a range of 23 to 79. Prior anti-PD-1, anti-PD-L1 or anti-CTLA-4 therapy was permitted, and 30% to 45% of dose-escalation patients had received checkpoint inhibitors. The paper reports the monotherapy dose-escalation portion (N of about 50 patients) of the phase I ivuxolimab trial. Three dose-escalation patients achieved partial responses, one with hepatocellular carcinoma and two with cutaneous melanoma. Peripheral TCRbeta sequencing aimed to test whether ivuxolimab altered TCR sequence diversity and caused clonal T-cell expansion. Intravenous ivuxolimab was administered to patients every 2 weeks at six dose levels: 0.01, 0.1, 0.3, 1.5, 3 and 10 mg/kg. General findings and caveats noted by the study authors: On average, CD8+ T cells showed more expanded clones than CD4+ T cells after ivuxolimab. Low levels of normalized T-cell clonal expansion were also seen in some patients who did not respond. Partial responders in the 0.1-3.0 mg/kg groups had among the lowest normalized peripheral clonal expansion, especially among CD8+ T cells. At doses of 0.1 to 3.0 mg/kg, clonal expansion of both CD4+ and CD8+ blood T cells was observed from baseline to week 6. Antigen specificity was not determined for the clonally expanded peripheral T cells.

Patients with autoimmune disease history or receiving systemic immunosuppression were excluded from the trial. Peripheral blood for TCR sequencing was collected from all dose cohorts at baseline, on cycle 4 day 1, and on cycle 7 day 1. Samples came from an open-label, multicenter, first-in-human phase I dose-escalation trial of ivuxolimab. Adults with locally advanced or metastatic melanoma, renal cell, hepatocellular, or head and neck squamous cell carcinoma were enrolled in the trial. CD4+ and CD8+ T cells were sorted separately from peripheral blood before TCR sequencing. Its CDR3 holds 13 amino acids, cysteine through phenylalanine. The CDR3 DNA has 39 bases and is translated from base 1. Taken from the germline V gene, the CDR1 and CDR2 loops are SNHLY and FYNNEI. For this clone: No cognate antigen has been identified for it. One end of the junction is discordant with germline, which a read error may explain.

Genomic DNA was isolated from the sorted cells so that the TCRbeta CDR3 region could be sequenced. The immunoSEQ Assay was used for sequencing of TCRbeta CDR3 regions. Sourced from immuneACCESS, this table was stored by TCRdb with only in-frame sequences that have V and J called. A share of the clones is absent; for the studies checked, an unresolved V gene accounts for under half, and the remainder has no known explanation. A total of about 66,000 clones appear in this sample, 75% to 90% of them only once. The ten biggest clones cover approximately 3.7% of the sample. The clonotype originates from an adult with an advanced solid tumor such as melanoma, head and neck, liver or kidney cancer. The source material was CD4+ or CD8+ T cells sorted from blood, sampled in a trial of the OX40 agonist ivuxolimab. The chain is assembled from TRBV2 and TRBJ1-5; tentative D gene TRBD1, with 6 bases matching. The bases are TGTGCCAGCAGGGAAGACAGGAGTCAGCCCCAGCATTTT. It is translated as CASREDRSQPQHF.